By sample fraction, the clone carrying this TCR beta chain is medium-sized. Its matching antigen is unknown. TCRdb reassembled clones from the PCR reads with MiXCR. The data contain 30,000 or so clones, approximately 30% of them singletons. CDR1 is GTSNPN and CDR2 is SVGIG in the germline V gene (reference sequence). V lost 2 bases and J 7 bases, leaving 17 bases between the germline ends. The CDR3 contains 14 residues. This record belongs to a study of metastatic and nonmetastatic thyroid tumors. Study-wide results and limits: Significantly greater TCR beta diversity was reportedly found in malignant thyroid tumors than in benign nodules (in blood and tumor).

Not a single patient had been given any form of treatment at any point before undergoing thyroid surgery. This chain uses TRBV30 with TRBJ1-2, with unresolved D. The sample consisted of blood. This TCR was recovered from a female donor with papillary thyroid cancer or a benign thyroid nodule (not recorded which). Some clones in this sample may be carry-over from other donors' samples. CDR3 sequence: CAWSPGLSTIGYTF. In nucleotides, the CDR3 is TGTGCCTGGAGTCCAGGACTCTCCACTATTGGCTACACCTTC.